This T cell receptor (beta chain) was recorded in a study of blood T cell repertoires in COVID-19. Using immunoSEQ multiplex PCR, the repertoire was profiled, and TCRdb retains in-frame clones only, with some absent. The repertoire holds about 90,000 clones, with 75% to 90% as singletons. J was trimmed by 6 bases and V by 5 bases; bases with no gene match: 13. Germline assignment: CDR1 SGHNT and CDR2 YENEEA. The CDR3 is 16 amino acids. The sequenced material came from peripheral blood. The chain joins TRBV11-3 to TRBJ2-3, with 8 bases that match TRBD1. The source is an elderly woman with active or convalescent COVID-19. CDR3 region: CASSHGAGGFVDTQYF. The CDR3 DNA follows: TGTGCCAGCAGCCATGGGGCAGGGGGCTTTGTGGATACGCAGTATTTT.